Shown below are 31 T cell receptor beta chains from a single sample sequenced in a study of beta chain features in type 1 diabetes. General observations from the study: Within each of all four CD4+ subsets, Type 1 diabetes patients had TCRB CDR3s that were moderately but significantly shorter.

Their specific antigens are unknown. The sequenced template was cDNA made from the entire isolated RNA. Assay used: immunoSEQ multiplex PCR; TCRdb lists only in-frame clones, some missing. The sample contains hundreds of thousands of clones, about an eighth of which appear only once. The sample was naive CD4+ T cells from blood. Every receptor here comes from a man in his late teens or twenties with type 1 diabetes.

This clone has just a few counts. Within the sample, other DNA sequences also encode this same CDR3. CDR3 loop: CAWSQGGQPQHF. CDR3 nucleotides: TGTGCCTGGAGTCAGGGGGGACAGCCCCAGCATTTT. The chain carries TRBV30 and TRBJ1-5; TRBD1 aligns across 7 bases. The V and J ends lost 2 bases and 7 bases, in that order; junction bases with no gene match: 2. Germline V gene lookup returns CDR1 GTSNPN and CDR2 SVGIG (reference sequence). This CDR3 is 12 amino acids long.

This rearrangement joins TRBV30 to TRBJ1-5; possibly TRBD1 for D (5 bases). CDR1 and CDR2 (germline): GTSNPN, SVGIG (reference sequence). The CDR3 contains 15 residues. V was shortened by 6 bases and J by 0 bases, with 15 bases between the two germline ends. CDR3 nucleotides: TGTGCCTGCTCCAATCGACAGTATAGCAATCAGCCCCAGCATTTT. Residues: CACSNRQYSNQPQHF.

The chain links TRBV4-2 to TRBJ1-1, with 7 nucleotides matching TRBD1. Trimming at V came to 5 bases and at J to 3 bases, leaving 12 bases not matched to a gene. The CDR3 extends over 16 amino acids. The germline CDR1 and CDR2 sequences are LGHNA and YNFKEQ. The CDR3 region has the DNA TGTGCCAGCAGCTCTCAACAGGGGATCAAGGACACTGAAGCTTTCTTT. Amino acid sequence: CASSSQQGIKDTEAFF.

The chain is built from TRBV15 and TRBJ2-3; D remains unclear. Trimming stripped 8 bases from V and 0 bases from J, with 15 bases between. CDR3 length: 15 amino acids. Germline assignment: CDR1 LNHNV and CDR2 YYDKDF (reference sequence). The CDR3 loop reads CATDTEGTSTDTQYF. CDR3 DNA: TGTGCCACCGACACGGAAGGAACTAGCACAGATACGCAGTATTTT.

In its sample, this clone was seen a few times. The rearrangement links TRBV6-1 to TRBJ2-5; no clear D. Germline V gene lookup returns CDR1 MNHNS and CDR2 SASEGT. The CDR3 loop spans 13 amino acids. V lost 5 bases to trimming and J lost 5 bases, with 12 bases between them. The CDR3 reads CASSFVLGETQYF. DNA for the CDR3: TGTGCCAGCAGTTTCGTGCTCGGGGAGACCCAGTACTTC.

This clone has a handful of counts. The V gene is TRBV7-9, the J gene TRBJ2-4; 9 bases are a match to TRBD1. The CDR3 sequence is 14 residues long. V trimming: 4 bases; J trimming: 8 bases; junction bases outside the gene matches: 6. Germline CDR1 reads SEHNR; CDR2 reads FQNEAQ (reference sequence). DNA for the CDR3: TGTGCCAGCAGCTCCCGGGACAGGGTGGACATTCAGTACTTC. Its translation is CASSSRDRVDIQYF.

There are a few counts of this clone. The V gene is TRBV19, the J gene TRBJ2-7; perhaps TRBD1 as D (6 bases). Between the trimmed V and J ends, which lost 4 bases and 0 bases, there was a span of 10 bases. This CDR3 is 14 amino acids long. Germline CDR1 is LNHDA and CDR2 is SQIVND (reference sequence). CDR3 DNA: TGTGCCAGTAGTAGACTGGACAGCTCCTACGAGCAGTACTTC. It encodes CASSRLDSSYEQYF.

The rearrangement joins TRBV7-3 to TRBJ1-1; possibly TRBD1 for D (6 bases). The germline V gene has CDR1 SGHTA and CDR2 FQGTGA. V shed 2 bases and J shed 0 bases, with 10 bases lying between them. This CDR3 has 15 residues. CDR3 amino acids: CASSLLGTLNTEAFF. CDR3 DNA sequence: TGTGCCAGCAGCTTACTAGGGACATTGAACACTGAAGCTTTCTTT.

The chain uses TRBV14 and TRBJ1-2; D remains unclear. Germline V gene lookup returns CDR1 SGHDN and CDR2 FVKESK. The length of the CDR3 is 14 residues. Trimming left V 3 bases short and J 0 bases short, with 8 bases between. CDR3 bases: TGTGCCAGCAGCCACGATAATACTAACTATGGCTACACCTTC. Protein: CASSHDNTNYGYTF.

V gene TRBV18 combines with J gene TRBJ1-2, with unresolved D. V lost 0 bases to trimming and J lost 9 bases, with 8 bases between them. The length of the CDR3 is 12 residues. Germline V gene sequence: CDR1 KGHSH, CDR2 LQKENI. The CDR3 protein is CASSPPSISYTF. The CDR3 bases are TGTGCCAGCTCACCACCGAGTATCAGCTACACCTTC.

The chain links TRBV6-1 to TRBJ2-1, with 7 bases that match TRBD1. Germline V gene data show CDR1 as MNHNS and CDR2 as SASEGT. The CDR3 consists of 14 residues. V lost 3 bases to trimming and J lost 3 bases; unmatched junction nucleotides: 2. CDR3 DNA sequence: TGTGCCAGCAGTGAGGGACAGCTCTACAATGAGCAGTTCTTC. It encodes CASSEGQLYNEQFF.

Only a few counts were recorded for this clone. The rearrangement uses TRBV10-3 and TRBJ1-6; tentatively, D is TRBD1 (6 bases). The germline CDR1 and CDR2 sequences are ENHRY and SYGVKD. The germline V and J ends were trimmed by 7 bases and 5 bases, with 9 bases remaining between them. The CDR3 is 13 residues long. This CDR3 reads CAIKTGDNSPLHF. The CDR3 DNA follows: TGTGCCATCAAGACAGGAGATAATTCACCCCTCCACTTT.

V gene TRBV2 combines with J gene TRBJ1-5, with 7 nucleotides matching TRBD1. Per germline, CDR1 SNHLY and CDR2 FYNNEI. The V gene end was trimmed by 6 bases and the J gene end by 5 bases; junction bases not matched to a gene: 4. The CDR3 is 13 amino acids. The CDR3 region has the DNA TGTGCCAGCAGGGGACAGACCTATCAGCCCCAGCATTTT. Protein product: CASRGQTYQPQHF.

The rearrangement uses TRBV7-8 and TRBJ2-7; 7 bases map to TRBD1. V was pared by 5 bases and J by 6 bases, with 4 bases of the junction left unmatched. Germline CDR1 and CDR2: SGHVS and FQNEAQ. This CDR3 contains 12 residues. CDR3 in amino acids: CASSDRAGEQYF. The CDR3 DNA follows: TGTGCCAGCAGCGACAGGGCCGGCGAGCAGTACTTC.

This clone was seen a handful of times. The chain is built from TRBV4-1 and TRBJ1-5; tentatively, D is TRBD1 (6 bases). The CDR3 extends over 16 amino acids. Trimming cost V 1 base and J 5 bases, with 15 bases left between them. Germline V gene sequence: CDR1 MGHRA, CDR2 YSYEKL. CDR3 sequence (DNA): TGCGCCAGCAGCCAAGGGGCATCGGGGGCTGATCAGCCCCAGCATTTT. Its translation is CASSQGASGADQPQHF.

The CDR3 region has the DNA TGTGCCAGTAGTACCGGGACAGGGGACACTGAAGCTTTCTTT. Translation: CASSTGTGDTEAFF. This chain connects TRBV19 to TRBJ1-1; TRBD1 aligns across 10 bases. Trimming took 4 bases from V and 3 from J; bases not matched to a gene: 2. The germline gives CDR1 LNHDA, CDR2 SQIVND (reference sequence). The CDR3 is 14 amino acids.

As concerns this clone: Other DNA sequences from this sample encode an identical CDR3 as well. This CDR3 is CASSIENTEAFF. CDR3 in DNA: TGTGCCAGTAGTATCGAAAACACTGAAGCTTTCTTT. The chain carries TRBV19 and TRBJ1-1; D not certain. Trimming cost V 3 bases and J 2 bases, with 4 bases left between them. The germline V gene encodes CDR1 LNHDA and CDR2 SQIVND (reference sequence). The CDR3 has 12 residues.

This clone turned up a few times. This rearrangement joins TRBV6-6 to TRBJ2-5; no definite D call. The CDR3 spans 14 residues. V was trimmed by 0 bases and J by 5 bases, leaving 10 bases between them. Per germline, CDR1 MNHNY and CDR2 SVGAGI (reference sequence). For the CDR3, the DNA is TGTGCCAGCAGTTACTCGGGCCAGAAGGAGACCCAGTACTTC. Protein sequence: CASSYSGQKETQYF.

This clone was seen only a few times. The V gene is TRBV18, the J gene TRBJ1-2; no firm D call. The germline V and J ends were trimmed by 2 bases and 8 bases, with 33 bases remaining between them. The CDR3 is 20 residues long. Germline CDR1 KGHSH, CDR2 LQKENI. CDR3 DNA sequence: TGTGCCAGCTCACCATATCTGCGTGTGACATACCTAGAAGCCGAGCGGGGCTACACCTTC. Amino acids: CASSPYLRVTYLEAERGYTF.

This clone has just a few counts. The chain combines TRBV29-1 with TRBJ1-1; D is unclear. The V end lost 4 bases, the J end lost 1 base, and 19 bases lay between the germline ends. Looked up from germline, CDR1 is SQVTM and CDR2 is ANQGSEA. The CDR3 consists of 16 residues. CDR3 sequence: CSVAFHGSVSNTEAFF. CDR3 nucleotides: TGCAGCGTTGCCTTCCACGGGTCGGTGTCGAACACTGAAGCTTTCTTT.

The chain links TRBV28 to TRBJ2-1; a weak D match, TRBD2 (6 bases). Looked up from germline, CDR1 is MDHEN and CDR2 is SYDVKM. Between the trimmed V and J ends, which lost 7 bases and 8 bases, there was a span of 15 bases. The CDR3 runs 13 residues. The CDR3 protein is CASKDYLQYEQFF. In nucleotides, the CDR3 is TGTGCCAGCAAGGACTACCTCCAGTATGAGCAGTTCTTC. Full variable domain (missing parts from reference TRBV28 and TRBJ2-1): DVKVTQSSRYLVKRTGEKVFLECVQDMDHENMFWYRQDPGLGLRLIYFSYDVKMKEKGDIPEGYSVSREKKERFSLILESASTNQTSMYLCASKDYLQYEQFFGPGTRLTVL.

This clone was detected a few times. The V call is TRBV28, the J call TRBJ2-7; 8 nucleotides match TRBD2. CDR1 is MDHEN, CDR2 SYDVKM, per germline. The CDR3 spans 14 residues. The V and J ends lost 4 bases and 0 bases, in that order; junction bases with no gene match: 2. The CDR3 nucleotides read TGTGCCAGCAGTTCGGGGGGGCCCTCCTACGAGCAGTACTTC. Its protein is CASSSGGPSYEQYF.

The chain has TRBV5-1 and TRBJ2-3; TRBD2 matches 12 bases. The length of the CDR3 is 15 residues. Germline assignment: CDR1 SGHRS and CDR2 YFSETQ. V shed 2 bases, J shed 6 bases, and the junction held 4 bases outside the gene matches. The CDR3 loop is CASSLTSGGQDTQYF. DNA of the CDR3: TGCGCCAGCAGCTTAACTAGCGGGGGGCAGGATACGCAGTATTTT.

CDR3 region: CASSPTATKETQYF. The CDR3 coding sequence is TGTGCCAGCAGCCCGACAGCTACCAAAGAGACCCAGTACTTC. V usage is TRBV7-3 and J usage is TRBJ2-5; D is perhaps TRBD1 (5 bases). Trimming shortened V by 5 bases and J by 3 bases, and 13 bases separated the two germline ends. This CDR3 is built from 14 residues. Germline CDR1 reads SGHTA; CDR2 reads FQGTGA. Drawing the rest from reference TRBV7-3 and TRBJ2-5, the complete variable domain is GAGVSQTPSNKVTEKGKYVELRCDPISGHTALYWYRQSLGQGPEFLIYFQGTGAADDSGLPNDRFFAVRPEGSVSTLKIQRTERGDSAVYLCASSPTATKETQYFGPGTRLLVL.

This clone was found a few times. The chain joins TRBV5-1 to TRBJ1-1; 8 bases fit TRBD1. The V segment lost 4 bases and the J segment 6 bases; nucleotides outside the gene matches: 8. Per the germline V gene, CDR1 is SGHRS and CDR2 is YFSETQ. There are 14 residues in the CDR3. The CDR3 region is CASSIQGQVSEAFF. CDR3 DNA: TGCGCCAGCAGCATACAGGGACAGGTCTCTGAAGCTTTCTTT.

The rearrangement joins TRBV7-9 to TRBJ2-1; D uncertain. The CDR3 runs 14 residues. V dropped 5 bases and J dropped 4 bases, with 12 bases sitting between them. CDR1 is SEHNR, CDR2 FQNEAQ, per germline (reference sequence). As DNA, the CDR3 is TGTGCCAGCAGCCAGAGAGGACCTTACAATGAGCAGTTCTTC. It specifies CASSQRGPYNEQFF.

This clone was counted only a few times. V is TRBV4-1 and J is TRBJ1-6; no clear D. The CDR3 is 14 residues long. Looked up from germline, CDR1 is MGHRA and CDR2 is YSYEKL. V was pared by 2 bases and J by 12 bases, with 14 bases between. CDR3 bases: TGCGCCAGCAGCCAAACGGACGGGGTCGGACCCCTCCACTTT. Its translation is CASSQTDGVGPLHF.

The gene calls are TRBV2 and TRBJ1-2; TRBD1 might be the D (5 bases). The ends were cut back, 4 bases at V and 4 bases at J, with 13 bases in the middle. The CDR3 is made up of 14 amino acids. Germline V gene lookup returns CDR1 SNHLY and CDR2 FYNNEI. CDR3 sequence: CASSGAGTTYGYTF. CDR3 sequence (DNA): TGTGCCAGCAGTGGAGCAGGGACGACCTATGGCTACACCTTC. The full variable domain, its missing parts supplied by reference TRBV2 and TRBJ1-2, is EPEVTQTPSHQVTQMGQEVILRCVPISNHLYFYWYRQILGQKVEFLVSFYNNEISEKSEIFDDQFSVERPDGSNFTLKIRSTKLEDSAMYFCASSGAGTTYGYTFGSGTRLTVV.

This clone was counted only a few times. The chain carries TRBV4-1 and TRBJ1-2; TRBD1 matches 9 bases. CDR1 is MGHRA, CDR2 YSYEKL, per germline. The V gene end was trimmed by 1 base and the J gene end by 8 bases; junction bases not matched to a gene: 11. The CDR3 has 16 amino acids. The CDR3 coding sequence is TGCGCCAGCAGCCAAGCCCCTATCGACAGGGGGAAAGGCTACACCTTC. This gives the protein CASSQAPIDRGKGYTF.

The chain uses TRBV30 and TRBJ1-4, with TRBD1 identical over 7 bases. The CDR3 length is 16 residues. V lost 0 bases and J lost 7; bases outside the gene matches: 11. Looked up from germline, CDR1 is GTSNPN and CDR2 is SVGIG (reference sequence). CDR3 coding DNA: TGTGCCTGGAGTGTATACTGGGGACAGAGAATTGAAAAACTGTTTTTT. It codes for CAWSVYWGQRIEKLFF. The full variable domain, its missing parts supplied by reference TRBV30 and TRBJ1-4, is SQTIHQWPATLVQPVGSPLSLECTVEGTSNPNLYWYRQAAGRGLQLLFYSVGIGQISSEVPQNLSASRPQDRQFILSSKKLLLSDSGFYLCAWSVYWGQRIEKLFFGSGTQLSVL.

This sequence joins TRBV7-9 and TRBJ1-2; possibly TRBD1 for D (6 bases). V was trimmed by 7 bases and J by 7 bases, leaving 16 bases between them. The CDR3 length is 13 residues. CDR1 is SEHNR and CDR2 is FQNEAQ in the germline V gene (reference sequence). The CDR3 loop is CASTPQGPGGYTF. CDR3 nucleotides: TGTGCCAGCACGCCCCAGGGGCCTGGTGGCTACACCTTC.